One and the same sample provided the 32 T cell receptor beta chains below, sequenced in a study of Tregs in tolerant kidney transplant recipients. No cognate antigen is known for these TCRs. Measured with immunoSEQ multiplex PCR; TCRdb has only the in-frame clones, and not every one. Of 30,000 or so clones listed, 82% are singletons. The specimen was Tregs from blood cultured with allogeneic cells. The receptors derive from a human donor in good health.

V usage is TRBV28 and J usage is TRBJ1-5; weak D call: TRBD1 (5 bases). Germline V lookup: CDR1 MDHEN, CDR2 SYDVKM. V was shortened by 3 bases and J by 7 bases, with 13 bases between the two germline ends. The CDR3 extends over 14 amino acids. The CDR3 spells CASSLGGENQPQHF. The CDR3 DNA follows: TGTGCCAGCAGTTTGGGGGGGGAGAACCAGCCCCAGCATTTT. The entire variable domain, with the rest obtained from reference TRBV28 and TRBJ1-5, is as follows: DVKVTQSSRYLVKRTGEKVFLECVQDMDHENMFWYRQDPGLGLRLIYFSYDVKMKEKGDIPEGYSVSREKKERFSLILESASTNQTSMYLCASSLGGENQPQHFGDGTRLSIL.

This clone was observed a handful of times. The chain carries TRBV29-1 and TRBJ2-1; D possibly corresponds to TRBD2 (5 bases). V lost 3 bases and J lost 5, with 11 bases in between. The CDR3 contains 13 residues. Germline CDR1 SQVTM, CDR2 ANQGSEA. The CDR3 loop is CSVEGGYNNEQFF. DNA for the CDR3: TGCAGCGTTGAGGGCGGGTACAACAATGAGCAGTTCTTC.

The V and J genes are TRBV11-3 and TRBJ2-7; D might be TRBD1 (5 bases). The ends were cut back, 0 bases at V and 12 bases at J, with 18 bases in the middle. CDR1 and CDR2 from the germline V gene are SGHNT and YENEEA. The CDR3 runs to 14 residues. This CDR3 reads CASSLDQGRDELYF. CDR3 nucleotides: TGTGCCAGCAGCTTAGATCAAGGCAGGGATGAACTGTACTTC.

This clone was observed a handful of times. The gene calls are TRBV7-2 and TRBJ2-7, with 8 positions matching TRBD2. J gave up 4 bases and V 1 base, and 6 bases lay outside the gene matches. Per the germline V gene, CDR1 is SGHTA and CDR2 is FQGNSA. The CDR3 consists of 15 residues. The CDR3 DNA reads TGTGCCAGCAGCTTAGAGCGCGGGAGGCTTTACGAGCAGTACTTC. The encoded protein is CASSLERGRLYEQYF.

The chain uses TRBV4-1 and TRBJ2-3; 8 bases fit TRBD2. CDR1 is MGHRA, CDR2 YSYEKL, per germline. CDR3 size: 14 residues. The trim removed 0 bases at V and 8 bases at J, leaving 4 bases unmatched. CDR3 nucleotide sequence: TGCGCCAGCAGCCAAGAACAGCGGGGGACTACGCAGTATTTT. Its translation: CASSQEQRGTTQYF.

This chain joins TRBV4-3 and TRBJ2-1; D is unresolved. The CDR3 has 14 residues. Trimming cost V 1 base and J 4 bases, with 8 bases left between them. The germline V gene encodes CDR1 LGHNA and CDR2 YSLEER. CDR3 sequence: CASSQGLTYNEQFF. Here the CDR3 DNA reads TGCGCCAGCAGCCAAGGACTGACGTACAATGAGCAGTTCTTC.

The chain joins TRBV10-3 to TRBJ2-7; 8 positions agree with TRBD2. CDR1 is ENHRY and CDR2 is SYGVKD in the germline V gene. V shed 11 bases, J shed 2 bases, and the junction held 8 bases outside the gene matches. The CDR3 extends over 13 amino acids. In nucleotides, the CDR3 is TGTGCCGCTAGGGGGACTAGTCCCTACGAGCAGTACTTC. Translated: CAARGTSPYEQYF.

V and J are TRBV7-2 and TRBJ1-3, with a possible D match to TRBD1 (5 bases). Germline CDR1 and CDR2: SGHTA and FQGNSA. The CDR3 spans 17 residues. Trimming took off 1 base at V and 3 bases at J, with 16 bases between the two ends. The CDR3 here is CASSLVATSGIGNTIYF. The CDR3, as DNA: TGTGCCAGCAGCTTAGTCGCGACGTCAGGGATTGGAAACACCATATATTTT.

There are a few counts of this clone. The chain links TRBV5-6 to TRBJ2-1; 10 bases align to TRBD2. CDR1 is SGHDT, CDR2 YYEEEE, per germline. This CDR3 is 15 amino acids long. Unmatched junction bases numbered 9, after V lost 5 bases and J lost 7 bases. The DNA for the CDR3 is TGTGCCAGCAGGGTAGCGGGAGGCCCTAGTAATGAGCAGTTCTTC. This codes for CASRVAGGPSNEQFF.

J is TRBJ2-2 and V is TRBV19, with D perhaps matching TRBD1 (6 bases). This CDR3 is built from 13 residues. Trimming cost V 2 bases and J 7 bases, with 8 bases left between them. Germline values: CDR1 LNHDA, CDR2 SQIVND (reference sequence). CDR3 loop: CASSIQGIGELFF. In DNA form, the CDR3 reads TGTGCCAGTAGTATACAGGGGATCGGGGAGCTGTTTTTT.

This chain uses TRBV7-9 with TRBJ2-7, with no clear D. Germline V CDR1 and CDR2: SEHNR, FQNEAQ (reference sequence). V lost 1 base, J lost 7 bases, and 5 bases lay in between. This CDR3 has 11 amino acids. The CDR3 nucleotides are TGTGCCAGCAGCTTAGTAGGAGAGCAGTACTTC. Protein sequence: CASSLVGEQYF. Full variable domain (remainder filled in from reference TRBV7-9 and TRBJ2-7): DTGVSQNPRHKITKRGQNVTFRCDPISEHNRLYWYRQTLGQGPEFLTYFQNEAQLEKSRLLSDRFSAERPKGSFSTLEIQRTEQGDSAMYLCASSLVGEQYFGPGTRLTVT.

This clone was found once. The V gene is TRBV5-8, the J gene TRBJ1-1; 8 bases line up with TRBD1. The CDR3 contains 16 residues. Germline V gene sequence: CDR1 SGHTS, CDR2 YDEGEE. J lost 1 base, V lost 3 bases, and 8 bases had no gene match. The CDR3 DNA follows: TGTGCCAGCAGCTACGGGACAGGCCAAGCGAACACTGAAGCTTTCTTT. This translates into CASSYGTGQANTEAFF.

The V call is TRBV11-2, the J call TRBJ1-2; 7 bases are a match to TRBD1. CDR1 and CDR2 from the germline V gene are SGHAT and FQNNGV. V lost 5 bases, J lost 4 bases, and 4 bases stayed unmatched. The CDR3 runs 13 residues. The CDR3 DNA sequence: TGTGCCAGCAGCCTGGGACAGACCTATGGCTACACCTTC. Its protein product is CASSLGQTYGYTF. Drawing the rest from reference TRBV11-2 and TRBJ1-2, the complete variable domain is EAGVAQSPRYKIIEKRQSVAFWCNPISGHATLYWYQQILGQGPKLLIQFQNNGVVDDSQLPKDRFSAERLKGVDSTLKIQPAKLEDSAVYLCASSLGQTYGYTFGSGTRLTVV.

In its sample, this clone was seen a few times. The chain is built from TRBV9 and TRBJ2-7; TRBD2 aligns across 11 bases. Trimming cost V 3 bases and J 2 bases; bases outside gene matches: 10. CDR1 SGDLS and CDR2 YYNGEE come from the germline V gene. The length of the CDR3 is 17 residues. The CDR3 nucleotides read TGTGCCAGCAGCGCACCTCCCGGGACTAGCGGACCCTACGAGCAGTACTTC. Residues: CASSAPPGTSGPYEQYF. Combining the CDR3 with reference TRBV9 and TRBJ2-7 gives the whole variable domain DSGVTQTPKHLITATGQRVTLRCSPRSGDLSVYWYQQSLDQGLQFLIQYYNGEERAKGNILERFSAQQFPDLHSELNLSSLELGDSALYFCASSAPPGTSGPYEQYFGPGTRLTVT.

The V and J genes are TRBV5-4 and TRBJ2-1, with 13 bases matching TRBD2. This CDR3 has 15 amino acids. The V gene's germline CDR1 is SGHNT and CDR2 YYREEE (reference sequence). V shed 3 bases and J 8 bases; nucleotides not matched to a gene: 5. The CDR3 region has the DNA TGTGCCAGCAGCTCTGGACTAGCGGGGGTCTATGAGCAGTTCTTC. Residues: CASSSGLAGVYEQFF.

This clone has only a few counts. The rearrangement joins TRBV9 to TRBJ2-2; D assignment may be TRBD1 or TRBD2 (6 bases each). V was cut by 7 bases and J by 1 base, with 11 bases left in between. This CDR3 contains 14 residues. Germline lookup yields CDR1 SGDLS and CDR2 YYNGEE. This chain's CDR3 is CASGGGENTGELFF. The CDR3 nucleotides are TGTGCCAGCGGGGGCGGGGAGAACACCGGGGAGCTGTTTTTT.

The chain recombines TRBV7-6 with TRBJ1-2, with 9 bases that match TRBD1. V shed 5 bases, J shed 9 bases, and the junction held 10 bases outside the gene matches. CDR1 SGHVS and CDR2 FNYEAQ come from the germline V gene. CDR3 length: 14 residues. This CDR3 is CASSPNTGGISYTF. The CDR3, as DNA: TGTGCCAGCAGCCCAAATACAGGGGGCATTAGCTACACCTTC.

V gene TRBV5-4 combines with J gene TRBJ2-6; D perhaps matches TRBD1 (6 bases). The CDR3 extends over 17 amino acids. In germline, CDR1 is SGHNT, CDR2 YYREEE (reference sequence). The V end was cut by 4 bases, the J end by 0 bases, with 14 bases between. The CDR3 is CASSPWQGTSGANVLTF. The CDR3 DNA is TGTGCCAGCAGCCCCTGGCAGGGGACCTCTGGGGCCAACGTCCTGACTTTC. The whole variable domain, filled in from reference TRBV5-4 and TRBJ2-6, reads ETGVTQSPTHLIKTRGQQVTLRCSSQSGHNTVSWYQQALGQGPQFIFQYYREEENGRGNFPPRFSGLQFPNYSSELNVNALELDDSALYLCASSPWQGTSGANVLTFGAGSRLTVL.

This chain links TRBV10-3 with TRBJ1-1; TRBD1 might be the D (5 bases). Germline CDR1 reads ENHRY; CDR2 reads SYGVKD. CDR3 length: 14 amino acids. Trimming took off 6 bases at V and 8 bases at J, with 19 bases between the two ends. CDR3 region: CAIRIPGREEEAFF. CDR3 coding DNA: TGTGCCATCAGAATACCGGGACGGGAGGAGGAAGCTTTCTTT.

The rearrangement links TRBV7-2 to TRBJ1-2, with no clear D. The V gene lost 6 bases and the J gene lost 4 bases, with 9 bases spanning the gap. CDR3 length: 12 amino acids. The germline V gene encodes CDR1 SGHTA and CDR2 FQGNSA. The CDR3 loop reads CASRGSLYGYTF. CDR3 in DNA: TGTGCCAGCAGGGGGTCCCTCTATGGCTACACCTTC. Drawing the rest from reference TRBV7-2 and TRBJ1-2, the complete variable domain is GAGVSQSPSNKVTEKGKDVELRCDPISGHTALYWYRQSLGQGLEFLIYFQGNSAPDKSGLPSDRFSAERTGGSVSTLTIQRTQQEDSAVYLCASRGSLYGYTFGSGTRLTVV.

There are a few counts of this clone. Other nucleotide sequences from this sample produce the same CDR3. The chain is built from TRBV30 and TRBJ2-7, with TRBD1 as a possible D gene (5 bases). This CDR3 has 12 residues. The V gene lost 0 bases and the J gene lost 4 bases, with 7 bases spanning the gap. Germline V gene data show CDR1 as GTSNPN and CDR2 as SVGIG (reference sequence). The CDR3 DNA is TGTGCCTGGAGTGTAGGGGTTTACGAGCAGTACTTC. The encoded protein is CAWSVGVYEQYF.

This clone was seen only a few times. The chain joins TRBV19 to TRBJ1-2, with 9 bases identical to TRBD1. The junction had 7 bases not matched to a gene; V was cut back by 1 base and J by 7 bases. Germline V lookup: CDR1 LNHDA, CDR2 SQIVND (reference sequence). The CDR3 consists of 15 residues. CDR3 in DNA: TGTGCCAGTAGTATAGCCCCGGGACAGGGCTTTGGCTACACCTTC. Protein sequence: CASSIAPGQGFGYTF.

The chain couples TRBV5-6 to TRBJ2-5; no reliable D call. The CDR3 is 13 amino acids. Germline CDR1 and CDR2: SGHDT and YYEEEE. V was trimmed by 3 bases and J by 2 bases, leaving 8 bases between them. The CDR3 is CASSYRGQETQYF. The CDR3, as DNA: TGTGCCAGCAGCTATCGTGGGCAAGAGACCCAGTACTTC. Looking up the rest from reference TRBV5-6 and TRBJ2-5 gives the full variable domain: DAGVTQSPTHLIKTRGQQVTLRCSPKSGHDTVSWYQQALGQGPQFIFQYYEEEERQRGNFPDRFSGHQFPNYSSELNVNALLLGDSALYLCASSYRGQETQYFGPGTRLLVL.

The chain recombines TRBV7-2 with TRBJ2-2; 7 bases agree with TRBD1. J was trimmed by 1 base and V by 1 base; bases with no gene match: 0. The CDR3 is made up of 15 amino acids. From germline, CDR1 is SGHTA and CDR2 FQGNSA. CDR3 DNA: TGTGCCAGCAGCTTAGGGGACAGGAACACCGGGGAGCTGTTTTTT. Protein sequence: CASSLGDRNTGELFF.

The J gene is TRBJ2-7, the V gene TRBV5-1; D is tentatively TRBD1 or TRBD2 (5 bases each). Deletions cut 4 bases from V and 0 bases from J, with 14 bases between. The CDR3 is 15 amino acids. Germline V gene sequence: CDR1 SGHRS, CDR2 YFSETQ. DNA for the CDR3: TGCGCCAGCAGCCCCGGGGCGGGCAGCTCCTACGAGCAGTACTTC. Protein product: CASSPGAGSSYEQYF.

This chain links TRBV5-5 with TRBJ2-3; D remains unclear. There are 15 residues in the CDR3. V was shortened by 7 bases and J by 0 bases, with 15 bases between the two germline ends. Looked up from germline, CDR1 is SGHKS and CDR2 is YYEKEE (reference sequence). The CDR3 sequence: CASADEPESTDTQYF. DNA for the CDR3: TGTGCCAGCGCCGACGAACCCGAAAGCACAGATACGCAGTATTTT. Drawing the rest from reference TRBV5-5 and TRBJ2-3, the complete variable domain is DAGVTQSPTHLIKTRGQQVTLRCSPISGHKSVSWYQQVLGQGPQFIFQYYEKEERGRGNFPDRFSARQFPNYSSELNVNALLLGDSALYLCASADEPESTDTQYFGPGTRLTVL.

The rearrangement links TRBV30 to TRBJ1-5; D unclear. The V end lost 3 bases, the J end lost 0 bases, and 9 bases lay between the germline ends. CDR1 GTSNPN and CDR2 SVGIG come from the germline V gene (reference sequence). The CDR3 length is 14 residues. CDR3 DNA: TGTGCCTGGAGCCTGGGGTATAGCAATCAGCCCCAGCATTTT. It is translated as CAWSLGYSNQPQHF.

This sequence joins TRBV6-1 and TRBJ1-3; maybe TRBD1 (5 bases). The CDR3 consists of 15 residues. Looked up from germline, CDR1 is MNHNS and CDR2 is SASEGT. V lost 2 bases to trimming and J lost 4 bases, with 12 bases between them. Here the CDR3 reads CASSERPRGGNTIYF. As DNA, the CDR3 is TGTGCCAGCAGTGAAAGGCCGAGGGGAGGAAACACCATATATTTT.

V gene TRBV11-3 combines with J gene TRBJ2-7, with 9 bases lining up with TRBD1. Losses at the gene ends were 4 bases for V and 4 bases for J; bases not matched to a gene: 2. CDR1 is SGHNT and CDR2 is YENEEA in the germline V gene. This CDR3 region has 13 residues. CDR3 sequence (DNA): TGTGCCAGCAGCTCCGGGACAGGGTACGAGCAGTACTTC. Protein: CASSSGTGYEQYF.

The rearrangement uses TRBV5-1 and TRBJ2-3; 9 nucleotides line up with TRBD2. The CDR3 has 17 amino acids. V was clipped by 4 bases and J by 5 bases; unmatched bases: 14. The germline V gene has CDR1 SGHRS and CDR2 YFSETQ. CDR3: CASSSDSAGGQGDTQYF. DNA of the CDR3: TGCGCCAGCAGCAGCGACTCCGCGGGAGGGCAAGGAGATACGCAGTATTTT.

The CDR3 bases are TGTGCCAGCAGCTTGGACGGAGGGGTCTGGAACACTGAAGCTTTCTTT. Protein: CASSLDGGVWNTEAFF. This chain joins TRBV5-4 and TRBJ1-1; tentatively, D is TRBD1 (5 bases). The CDR3 is 16 residues long. Per the germline V gene, CDR1 is SGHNT and CDR2 is YYREEE (reference sequence). V dropped 0 bases and J dropped 1 base, with 13 bases sitting between them.

This chain connects TRBV7-2 to TRBJ2-7; 7 nucleotides agree with TRBD2. The J segment lost 0 bases and the V segment lost 2 bases, leaving 13 bases of the junction unmatched. CDR1 SGHTA and CDR2 FQGNSA come from the germline V gene. CDR3 length equals 18 residues. CDR3 sequence reads: CASSLWSSGISASYEQYF. DNA of the CDR3: TGTGCCAGCAGCTTATGGTCCAGCGGGATATCAGCCTCCTACGAGCAGTACTTC.